Included here is one T cell receptor beta chain sequence, with context. This clone's antigen is unknown. The record has no base qualities; no much larger clone is one base away. The intended sense of this specimen's treatment or condition label: in vitro stimulation with specific CMV peptide epitopes to enrich CMV-specific T cells. From its cysteine to its phenylalanine, the CDR3 spans 11 amino acids. The read is trimmed to its CDR3 DNA, 33 bases read in frame from base 1. V is clipped by 8 bases and J by 4 bases, and the sequence between their germline boundaries is 7 bases long. The germline V gene sets CDR1 to SGHNT and CDR2 to YENEEA. For sequencing, an Illumina HiSeq 1500 was employed. TCRdb reran the public reads through fastp at Q25 and MiXCR, keeping productive beta chains. Entries that share a CDR3 protein sequence are merged under the most common genes and DNA. The table for this sample lists 680,000 or so distinct CDR3 sequences; around a third of them were counted only once. Roughly 18% of the sample goes to the ten largest clones.

The data were obtained in a study of T cell repertoires in cytomegalovirus infection (dated by TCRdb to about 2019). About the study as a whole: Peptide stimulations targeted recently identified HLA-C-restricted CMV epitopes, whose presentation resists viral immunomodulation, together with well-studied HLA-B-restricted epitopes. Because public TCR beta signatures pointed to carriage of CMV infection together with the matching HLA type, the HLA type of each donor mattered for the analysis. Points the paper makes about the study in general: In the ex vivo response, HLA-C-restricted CMV-specific TCR beta clonotypes were dominant, and in two of eight donors the single most frequent clonotype came from this HLA-C-restricted group. In both this cohort and an independent roughly 400-donor cohort, the cumulative frequency of public TCR beta family members distinguished carriers of CMV infection plus the relevant HLA type.

The TCR originated in a human donor in good health (CMV status not recorded). Some clones in this sample may be carry-over from other donors' samples. The V and J segments used are TRBV11-3 and TRBJ2-3, with no reliable assignment of the D segment. This material consisted of cultured PBMCs, taken from culture after CMV antigen stimulation. The nucleotide sequence reads as follows: TGTGCCAGCCGAAAGGCAGATACGCAGTATTTT. Its protein product is CASRKADTQYF.